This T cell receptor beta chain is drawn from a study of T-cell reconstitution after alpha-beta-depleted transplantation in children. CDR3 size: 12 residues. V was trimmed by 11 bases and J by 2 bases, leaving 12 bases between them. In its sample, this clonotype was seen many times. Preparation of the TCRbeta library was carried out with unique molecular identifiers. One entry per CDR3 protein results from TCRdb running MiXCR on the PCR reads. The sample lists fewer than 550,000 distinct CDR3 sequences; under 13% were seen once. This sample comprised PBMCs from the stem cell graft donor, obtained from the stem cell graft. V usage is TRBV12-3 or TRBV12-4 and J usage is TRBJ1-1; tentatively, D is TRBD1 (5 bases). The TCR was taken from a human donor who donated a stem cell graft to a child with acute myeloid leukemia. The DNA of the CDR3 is TGTGCCGGCGCGGGGGTTAACACTGAAGCTTTCTTT. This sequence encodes CAGAGVNTEAFF.